This T cell receptor beta chain was found in a study of CD8 T cells in ankylosing spondylitis. General observations from the study: In the blood and synovial fluid of reactive arthritis, some motif variants had been previously reported. The clones that were linked to disease were reported to be significantly enriched in matched synovial fluid samples from ankylosing spondylitis patients. A TCR beta motif of several highly homologous variants seemed to mark ankylosing spondylitis blood.

This clonotype has ten or more counts. Its antigen remains unidentified. TCRdb processed the 5' RACE reads anew with MiXCR; each CDR3 protein has one entry. The table records around 450,000 distinct CDR3 sequences, more than 25% of them present only once. The germline V gene encodes CDR1 MNHNS and CDR2 SASEGT. The CDR3 sequence is 17 residues long. The trim removed 6 bases at V and 7 bases at J, leaving 18 bases unmatched. V is TRBV6-1 and J is TRBJ2-1; 7 positions agree with TRBD2. This receptor was identified in a male donor with ankylosing spondylitis. The sample comprised blood, either unsorted or a sorted T cell fraction (not recorded which). The CDR3, as DNA: TGTGCCAGCAGAGATCCGATAGCGGGTGGTGCGGGTAATGAGCAGTTCTTC. Amino acids: CASRDPIAGGAGNEQFF.